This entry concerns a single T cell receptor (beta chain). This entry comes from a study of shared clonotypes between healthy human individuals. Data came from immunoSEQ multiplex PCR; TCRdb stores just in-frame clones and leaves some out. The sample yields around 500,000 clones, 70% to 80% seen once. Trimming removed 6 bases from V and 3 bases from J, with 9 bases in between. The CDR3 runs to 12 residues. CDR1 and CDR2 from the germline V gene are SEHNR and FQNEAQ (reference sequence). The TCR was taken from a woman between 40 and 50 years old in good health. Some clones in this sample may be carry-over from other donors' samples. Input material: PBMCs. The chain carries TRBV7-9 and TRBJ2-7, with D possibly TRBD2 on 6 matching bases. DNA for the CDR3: TGTGCCAGCAGGGGGGGTTACTACGAGCAGTACTTC. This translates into CASRGGYYEQYF. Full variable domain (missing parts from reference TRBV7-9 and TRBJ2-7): DTGVSQNPRHKITKRGQNVTFRCDPISEHNRLYWYRQTLGQGPEFLTYFQNEAQLEKSRLLSDRFSAERPKGSFSTLEIQRTEQGDSAMYLCASRGGYYEQYFGPGTRLTVT.